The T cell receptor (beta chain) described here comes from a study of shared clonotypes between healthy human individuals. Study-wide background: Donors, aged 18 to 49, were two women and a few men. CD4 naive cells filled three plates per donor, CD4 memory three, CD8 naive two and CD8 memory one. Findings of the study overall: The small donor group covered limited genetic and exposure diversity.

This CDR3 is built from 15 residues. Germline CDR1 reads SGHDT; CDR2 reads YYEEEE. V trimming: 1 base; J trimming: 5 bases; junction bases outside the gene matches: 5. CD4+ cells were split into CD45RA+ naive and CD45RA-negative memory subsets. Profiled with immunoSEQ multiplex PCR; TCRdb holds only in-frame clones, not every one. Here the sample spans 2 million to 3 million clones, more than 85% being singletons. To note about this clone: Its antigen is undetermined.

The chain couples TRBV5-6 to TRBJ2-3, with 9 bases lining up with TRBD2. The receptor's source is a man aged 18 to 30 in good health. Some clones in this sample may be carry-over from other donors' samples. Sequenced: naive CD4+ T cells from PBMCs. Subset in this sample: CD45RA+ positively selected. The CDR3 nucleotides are TGTGCCAGCAGCTTGATAGCGGGAGTGGAAGATACGCAGTATTTT. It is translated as CASSLIAGVEDTQYF. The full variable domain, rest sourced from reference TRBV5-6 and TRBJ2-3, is DAGVTQSPTHLIKTRGQQVTLRCSPKSGHDTVSWYQQALGQGPQFIFQYYEEEERQRGNFPDRFSGHQFPNYSSELNVNALLLGDSALYLCASSLIAGVEDTQYFGPGTRLTVL.